Listed below are T cell receptor beta chains from one sample, sequenced in a study of cytotoxic CD8 clonotypes in ibrutinib-treated CLL. TCRdb's copy holds only in-frame clones and misses some; the assay was immunoSEQ multiplex PCR. The table records hundreds of thousands of clones, over 55% of them present only once. This specimen was PBMCs, taken after 36 months of ibrutinib treatment. All receptors come from a human donor with chronic lymphocytic leukemia. The CDR3 runs from the conserved cysteine through the conserved F or W. Fields, in order: clone size, D gene, V gene, J gene, CDR3 DNA, CDR3 protein. D genes are given only for firm matches. Not every row has a clone size; where given, it reads once, few, many or a size class.

NA,NA,TRBV9,TRBJ2-7,TGTGCCAGCAGCGTAGGGTCAGTCGGCGAGCAGTACTTC,CASSVGSVGEQYF
NA,NA,TRBV5-1,TRBJ1-1,TGCGCCAGCAGCCCGGACACGGGGACTGAAGCTTTCTTT,CASSPDTGTEAFF
NA,TRBD2,TRBV6-5,TRBJ2-2,TGTGCCAGCAGTTACCCCAGCGGGAGAGGGGCCGGGGAGCTGTTTTTT,CASSYPSGRGAGELFF
few,TRBD2,TRBV5-4,TRBJ2-3,TGTGCCAGCAGCTTCCCCCGACTAGCGGGAGCCATAGATACGCAGTATTTT,CASSFPRLAGAIDTQYF
NA,TRBD1,TRBV5-6,TRBJ1-1,TGTGCCAGCAGCTTTTTAAGGCCCTGGACAGGGAGAAGAACTGAAGCTTTCTTT,CASSFLRPWTGRRTEAFF
NA,NA,TRBV4-1,TRBJ2-2,TGCGCCAGCGGCGACGGGGCGGGGCTGTTTTTT,CASGDGAGLFF
NA,NA,TRBV9,TRBJ2-3,TGTGCCAGCAGCGGAGGTGCGCGGACCCCCACAGATACGCAGTATTTT,CASSGGARTPTDTQYF
NA,NA,TRBV11-2,TRBJ2-7,TGTGCCAGCAGCTTAAACGAGCAGTACTTC,CASSLNEQYF
NA,TRBD1,TRBV10-3,TRBJ1-2,TGTGCCATCAGTGAGTCGGGACAGGGCCTTTCAAACTATGGCTACACCTTC,CAISESGQGLSNYGYTF
NA,TRBD1,TRBV28,TRBJ1-2,TGTGCCAGCAGCAATGGGACAGGGGGCCGCCAATACTATGGCTACACCTTC,CASSNGTGGRQYYGYTF
NA,NA,TRBV14,TRBJ2-7,TGTGCCAGCAGCCAAGCTCAGGGCGAGCAGTACTTC,CASSQAQGEQYF
few,TRBD1,TRBV4-3,TRBJ2-2,TGCGCCAGCAGCCAAGAGGACAGGGTGAACACCGGGGAGCTGTTTTTT,CASSQEDRVNTGELFF
few,NA,TRBV4-1,TRBJ2-7,TGCGCCAGCAGCCAACAACTCTATCACGGTTCCGAGCAGTACTTC,CASSQQLYHGSEQYF
NA,TRBD1,TRBV28,TRBJ2-4,TGTGCCAGCAGTTTAGGGGACAGGGGGCGTTACATTCAGTACTTC,CASSLGDRGRYIQYF
NA,TRBD1,TRBV6-1,TRBJ1-6,TGTGCCAGCAGTCCCTGGACAGGGCGGTCACCCCTCCACTTT,CASSPWTGRSPLHF
NA,NA,TRBV7-3,TRBJ2-1,TGTGCCAGCAGTTACGTCGTGGTCCCCTACAATGAGCAGTTCTTC,CASSYVVVPYNEQFF
NA,TRBD1,TRBV4-1,TRBJ2-7,TGCGCCAGCAGCGAGAGCCCCGACAGGGGCTACGAGCAGTACTTC,CASSESPDRGYEQYF
NA,NA,TRBV4-3,TRBJ2-3,TGCGCCAGCAGCCAAGATGTCGGGGGCACAGATACGCAGTATTTT,CASSQDVGGTDTQYF
NA,NA,TRBV5-4,TRBJ1-6,TGTGCCAGCAGCCGCCGGACGGAGCTTTCTTTTAATTCACCCCTCCACTTT,CASSRRTELSFNSPLHF
NA,NA,TRBV11-2,TRBJ1-2,TGTGCCAGGGCCAGGGATTCTAACTATGGCTACACCTTC,CARARDSNYGYTF
NA,NA,TRBV7-9,TRBJ1-4,TGTGCCAGCAGCTTAGCCCAGCCCCGGAGGCCTAATGAAAAACTGTTTTTT,CASSLAQPRRPNEKLFF
NA,NA,TRBV5-1,TRBJ1-1,TGCGCCAGCAGCTCTATGACTAGTCCCCCTGAAGCTTTCTTT,CASSSMTSPPEAFF
NA,NA,TRBV18,TRBJ2-2,TGTGCCAGCTCACACCGGACAGACTCCACCGGGGAGCTGTTTTTT,CASSHRTDSTGELFF
once,NA,TRBV29-1,TRBJ2-1,TGCAGCGTTGATACAAGAGACCCCTGGGATGAGCAGTTCTTC,CSVDTRDPWDEQFF
NA,NA,TRBV4-1,TRBJ1-1,TGCGCCAGCAGCCGGCGAGTGATGGGCCTCCGAGACACTGAAGCTTTCTTT,CASSRRVMGLRDTEAFF
NA,TRBD1,TRBV28,TRBJ2-4,TGTGCCAGCAGCCCAGACAGGGACATTCAGTACTTC,CASSPDRDIQYF
once,NA,TRBV29-1,TRBJ2-6,TGCAGCGTTTTAACTGGGGCCAACGTCCTGACTTTC,CSVLTGANVLTF
NA,NA,TRBV28,TRBJ2-5,TGTGCCAGCAAAGGCAGGGGACTGATTCGACAAGAGACCCAGTACTTC,CASKGRGLIRQETQYF
NA,NA,TRBV6-5,TRBJ2-7,TGTGCCAGCAGGACTATGAGCGGCTCCTACGAGCAGTACTTC,CASRTMSGSYEQYF
NA,NA,TRBV9,TRBJ2-3,TGTGCCAGCAGCACCACAGGGACCACAGATACGCAGTATTTT,CASSTTGTTDTQYF
NA,TRBD2,TRBV19,TRBJ2-7,TGTGCCAGTAGTAGCCTTAGCGGGAGGGGGGAGCTCGAGCAGTACTTC,CASSSLSGRGELEQYF
NA,NA,TRBV6-5,TRBJ2-7,TGTGCCAGCAGCTTAGCAGGGGGGGGCTACGAGCAGTACTTC,CASSLAGGGYEQYF
NA,TRBD1,TRBV11-2,TRBJ2-7,TGTGCCAGCAGCGTATCCGGGACAGGGCTCTACGAGCAGTACTTC,CASSVSGTGLYEQYF